This T cell receptor beta chain was sequenced in a study of cytomegalovirus exposure and HLA in healthy donors. Findings of the study overall: Later analysis showed TCR association rates varying by HLA locus, highest for DRB1 and lowest for HLA-C. The authors considered a cluster of highly shared sequence variants likely to be a sequencing artifact. CMV serostatus was the only recorded immune exposure for donors. Association with HLA alleles at 0.05 false discovery rate was found for 15,000 or so TCR beta sequences in a later analysis.

This PCR relied on a set of 60 Vbeta primers and 13 Jbeta primers. Measured with immunoSEQ multiplex PCR; TCRdb has only the in-frame clones, and not every one. Of 130,000 or so clones listed, around 72% are singletons. On this clone: The target antigen is unknown.

Between the trimmed V and J ends, which lost 10 bases and 1 base, there was a span of 16 bases. Germline V gives CDR1 MDHEN, CDR2 SYDVKM. The CDR3 has 14 residues. The receptor's source is a young woman in good health and CMV-seronegative. The chain carries TRBV28 and TRBJ2-5, with a weak D call TRBD1 (5 bases). Material for sequencing was PBMCs. CDR3 bases: TGTGCCATCCTGGGGCAGGGCCGCCAAGAGACCCAGTACTTC. Translation gives CAILGQGRQETQYF.